A single sample gave rise to the 17 T cell receptor beta chains below, sequenced in a study of T-cell memory formation after mild COVID-19. TCRdb reprocessed the 5' RACE reads with MiXCR, giving one entry per CDR3 protein. The sample comprises roughly 45,000 distinct CDR3 sequences, roughly a quarter of which are singletons, and just under 45% rests with the top ten. The sequencing sample was made of PBMCs or a T cell subset sorted from them (not recorded which). The receptors come from a man younger than 30 who had mild COVID-19 (a few samples of this study predate the infection). Cell type and time point are not known.

The sample holds a few counts of this clonotype. CDR3 DNA: TGTGCCAGCAGCTTAGTGGAGGGATACGAGCAGTACTTC. Translated: CASSLVEGYEQYF. The rearrangement links TRBV7-9 to TRBJ2-7; D is possibly TRBD2 (6 bases). The CDR3 runs to 13 residues. V was pared by 1 base and J by 4 bases, with 8 bases between. In germline, CDR1 is SEHNR, CDR2 FQNEAQ (reference sequence).

This clonotype appeared a few times. This rearrangement joins TRBV9 to TRBJ2-2; no clear D gene. V shed 0 bases and J shed 1 base, with 7 bases lying between them. From germline, CDR1 is SGDLS and CDR2 YYNGEE. The CDR3 covers 15 residues. The chain's CDR3 is CASSVGGLNTGELFF. The CDR3 nucleotides read TGTGCCAGCAGCGTAGGGGGATTGAACACCGGGGAGCTGTTTTTT.

The genes are TRBV7-9 and TRBJ1-3; no firm D call. V was trimmed by 4 bases and J by 0 bases, leaving 19 bases between them. CDR3 size: 18 residues. Germline V gene sequence: CDR1 SEHNR, CDR2 FQNEAQ (reference sequence). The CDR3 DNA reads TGTGCCAGCAGCTCTAGCTCGGGGATCCCGGCCTCTGGAAACACCATATATTTT. Its protein is CASSSSSGIPASGNTIYF.

J is TRBJ2-1 and V is TRBV5-1; D is undetermined. V gave up 5 bases and J gave up 2 bases, with 14 bases separating them. CDR3 length: 15 amino acids. Per germline, CDR1 SGHRS and CDR2 YFSETQ. CDR3 loop: CASSSSVLTYNEQFF. In DNA form, the CDR3 reads TGCGCCAGCAGTTCCTCAGTCCTTACCTACAATGAGCAGTTCTTC.

The chain has TRBV7-9 and TRBJ2-5; possibly TRBD2 for D (7 bases). Germline CDR1 and CDR2: SEHNR and FQNEAQ (reference sequence). The germline V and J ends were trimmed by 4 bases and 4 bases, with 13 bases remaining between them. CDR3 length equals 14 residues. CDR3 coding DNA: TGTGCCAGCAGCTGGGGGCCGGGGGGAGAGACCCAGTACTTC. Amino acids: CASSWGPGGETQYF.

Here the CDR3 reads CASSLNVKQTGELFF. The CDR3 nucleotides are TGTGCCAGCAGCTTAAACGTAAAGCAGACCGGGGAGCTGTTTTTT. V gene TRBV11-2 combines with J gene TRBJ2-2; no reliable D call. The germline V and J ends were trimmed by 2 bases and 5 bases, with 12 bases remaining between them. Per germline, CDR1 SGHAT and CDR2 FQNNGV. The CDR3 has 15 amino acids. Full variable domain (outside the CDR3, taken from reference TRBV11-2 and TRBJ2-2): EAGVAQSPRYKIIEKRQSVAFWCNPISGHATLYWYQQILGQGPKLLIQFQNNGVVDDSQLPKDRFSAERLKGVDSTLKIQPAKLEDSAVYLCASSLNVKQTGELFFGEGSRLTVL.

A few counts support this clonotype. The chain employs TRBV4-3 and TRBJ1-2; D perhaps matches TRBD1 (5 bases). The ends were cut back, 1 base at V and 2 bases at J, with 14 bases in the middle. The CDR3 loop spans 16 amino acids. CDR1 and CDR2 (germline): LGHNA, YSLEER. CDR3: CASSQVHGAPNYGYTF. The CDR3 bases are TGCGCCAGCAGCCAAGTCCACGGGGCCCCAAACTATGGCTACACCTTC.

This clonotype was counted between two and nine times. This chain's CDR3 is CASSLMVGGELFF. The CDR3 DNA sequence: TGCGCCAGCAGCTTGATGGTTGGCGGGGAGCTGTTTTTT. The chain is built from TRBV5-1 and TRBJ2-2; no clear D gene. Germline lookup yields CDR1 SGHRS and CDR2 YFSETQ. CDR3 length: 13 amino acids. V lost 1 base to trimming and J lost 7 bases, with 8 bases between them.

The J gene is TRBJ1-2, the V gene TRBV6-2 or TRBV6-3, with D possibly being TRBD1 (6 bases). Germline loops: CDR1 MNHEY, CDR2 SVGEGT. V was shortened by 4 bases and J by 5 bases, with 23 bases between the two germline ends. The CDR3 loop spans 17 amino acids. The CDR3 nucleotides read TGTGCCAGCAGTTTTTCCCTTAACTTGCAACAGGGATATGGCTACACCTTC. This codes for CASSFSLNLQQGYGYTF.

This clonotype occurred a few times. The junction shows a germline mismatch at one end, possibly a read error. The rearrangement links TRBV4-1 to TRBJ2-5, with D possibly TRBD1 on 5 matching bases. CDR1 MGHRA and CDR2 YSYEKL come from the germline V gene. The length of the CDR3 is 13 residues. The CDR3, as DNA: TGCGCCAGCAGCCAAGCCCGAGGATCCAGGGTTGACTTC. It encodes CASSQARGSRVDF.

The chain couples TRBV5-6 to TRBJ2-1; D may be TRBD1 or TRBD2 (7 bases each). Germline CDR1 SGHDT, CDR2 YYEEEE. Trimming took off 2 bases at V and 8 bases at J, with 11 bases between the two ends. The CDR3 has 13 residues. The CDR3 is CASSFQGGDEQFF. Here the CDR3 DNA reads TGTGCCAGCAGCTTTCAGGGGGGGGATGAGCAGTTCTTC.

V and J are TRBV12-3 or TRBV12-4 and TRBJ2-3, with 12 bases identical to TRBD1. The CDR3 consists of 18 residues. V shed 4 bases, J shed 4 bases, and the junction held 12 bases outside the gene matches. CDR3 sequence: CASSSMGQGAMGPDTQYF. The CDR3 DNA is TGTGCCAGCAGTTCTATGGGACAGGGGGCCATGGGGCCAGATACGCAGTATTTT.

Here the CDR3 reads CASSVGTISYGYTF. The CDR3 DNA sequence: TGTGCCAGTAGTGTTGGGACAATCAGCTATGGCTACACCTTC. This rearrangement joins TRBV19 to TRBJ1-2; D perhaps matches TRBD1 (6 bases). Trimming cost V 5 bases and J 4 bases, with 14 bases left between them. From germline, CDR1 is LNHDA and CDR2 SQIVND (reference sequence). There are 14 residues in the CDR3.

This clonotype has a handful of counts. This chain uses TRBV6-6 with TRBJ2-5, with 10 bases aligning to TRBD2. Germline-derived CDR1 and CDR2 are MNHNY and SVGAGI (reference sequence). This CDR3 has 16 amino acids. V lost 0 bases to trimming and J lost 5 bases; unmatched junction nucleotides: 6. DNA for the CDR3: TGTGCCAGCAGTTACTCGCCAGCGGGGGGGCGTGAGACCCAGTACTTC. It specifies CASSYSPAGGRETQYF.

V gene TRBV5-1 combines with J gene TRBJ1-1, with D tentatively TRBD1 (5 bases). Trimming shortened V by 3 bases and J by 8 bases, and 17 bases separated the two germline ends. The germline V gene has CDR1 SGHRS and CDR2 YFSETQ. There are 14 residues in the CDR3. For the CDR3, the DNA is TGCGCCAGCAGCTGGCGCGGAGCGGGGGTGGAAGCTTTCTTT. Translated, it gives CASSWRGAGVEAFF. Variable domain in full (rest from reference TRBV5-1 and TRBJ1-1): KAGVTQTPRYLIKTRGQQVTLSCSPISGHRSVSWYQQTPGQGLQFLFEYFSETQRNKGNFPGRFSGRQFSNSRSEMNVSTLELGDSALYLCASSWRGAGVEAFFGQGTRLTVV.

This chain joins TRBV3-1 and TRBJ2-7; D is perhaps TRBD1 (6 bases). The V gene lost 6 bases and the J gene lost 3 bases, with 9 bases spanning the gap. Germline CDR1 reads LGHDT; CDR2 reads YNNKEL (reference sequence). This CDR3 region has 12 residues. CDR3 coding DNA: TGTGCCAGCAGGGGGGCTCGCTACGAGCAGTACTTC. Its translation: CASRGARYEQYF.

This clonotype showed up just a few times. V usage is TRBV20-1 and J usage is TRBJ2-7; 8 bases are shared with TRBD1. V lost 3 bases, J lost 6 bases, and 10 bases stayed unmatched. Germline V gene lookup returns CDR1 DFQATT and CDR2 SNEGSKA (reference sequence). The CDR3 length is 14 residues. CDR3 sequence reads: CSARGQAVKGEQYV. CDR3 bases: TGCAGTGCTAGGGGACAGGCGGTGAAGGGCGAGCAGTACGTC.